This T cell receptor beta chain was captured in a study of patients and donors after allogeneic stem cell transplantation. TCRdb used MiXCR to reprocess the RT-PCR reads, holding one entry per CDR3 protein. The table lists under 30,000 distinct CDR3 sequences, roughly 43% of them singletons. The CDR3 has 14 amino acids. The germline V gene has CDR1 MNHEY and CDR2 SVGAGI. The V end lost 7 bases, the J end lost 2 bases, and 15 bases lay between the germline ends. The chain combines TRBV6-5 with TRBJ2-7; TRBD1 is a possible D gene (5 bases). Sequenced: blood, either unsorted or a sorted T cell fraction (not recorded which). This TCR was recovered from a human donor who was either an allogeneic HSCT recipient or a stem cell or donor lymphocyte infusion donor (not recorded which). It is not recorded whose cells these are; they may come from a transplant donor. CDR3 coding DNA: TGTGCCAGCATTAAAAACAGGTATCCCTACGAGCAGTACTTC. This codes for CASIKNRYPYEQYF.